The clone carrying this TCR beta chain showed up just a few times. Its specificity is not known. This specimen belongs to a study of CD8 T cells in ankylosing spondylitis. Study-wide results and caveats: It appeared that ankylosing spondylitis blood was characterized by a TCR beta motif of seven or eight highly homologous variants.

MiXCR was run by TCRdb on the 5' RACE reads, yielding one entry per CDR3 protein. The sample has about 700,000 distinct CDR3 sequences, 19% seen once. Germline CDR1 is KGHSH and CDR2 is LQKENI. This CDR3 is built from 16 residues. V shed 0 bases, J shed 2 bases, and the junction held 4 bases outside the gene matches. The clonotype originates from a male donor with ankylosing spondylitis. Sequencing was carried out using blood, either unsorted or a sorted T cell fraction (not recorded which). The genes are TRBV18 and TRBJ2-3, with 8 nucleotides matching TRBD2. The CDR3 is CASSPPAGAATDTQYF. CDR3 DNA: TGTGCCAGCTCACCACCAGCGGGGGCCGCCACAGATACGCAGTATTTT. The whole variable domain, remainder taken from reference TRBV18 and TRBJ2-3, is NAGVMQNPRHLVRRRGQEARLRCSPMKGHSHVYWYRQLPEEGLKFMVYLQKENIIDESGMPKERFSAEFPKEGPSILRIQQVVRGDSAAYFCASSPPAGAATDTQYFGPGTRLTVL.